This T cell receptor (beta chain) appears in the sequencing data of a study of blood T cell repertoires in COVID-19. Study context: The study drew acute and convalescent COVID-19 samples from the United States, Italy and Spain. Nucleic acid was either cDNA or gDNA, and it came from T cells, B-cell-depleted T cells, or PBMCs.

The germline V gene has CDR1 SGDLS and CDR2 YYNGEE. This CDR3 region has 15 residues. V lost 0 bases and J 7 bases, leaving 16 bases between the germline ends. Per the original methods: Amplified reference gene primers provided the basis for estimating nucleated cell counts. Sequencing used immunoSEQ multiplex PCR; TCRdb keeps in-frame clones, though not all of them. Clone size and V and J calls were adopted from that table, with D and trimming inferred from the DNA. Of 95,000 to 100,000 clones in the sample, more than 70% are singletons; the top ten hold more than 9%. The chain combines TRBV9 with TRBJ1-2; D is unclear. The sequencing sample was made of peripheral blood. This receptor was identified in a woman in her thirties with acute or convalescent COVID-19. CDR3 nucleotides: TGTGCCAGCAGCGTAGAGGACCTCACGGAGGGTGGCTACACCTTC. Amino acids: CASSVEDLTEGGYTF.